This section outlines one T cell receptor beta chain sequence together with its context. Antigen: not known. PCR primers comprised 60 Vbeta and 13 Jbeta primers. TCRdb's table, derived via immunoSEQ multiplex PCR, lists solely in-frame clones and lacks some. The sample carries about 89,000 clones, 85% recorded once. This record comes from a study of cytomegalovirus exposure and HLA in healthy donors. General observations from the study: Listed as cytomegalovirus-associated were 150 or so TCR beta chains. When analyzed later, the rates of TCR association showed variation by HLA locus, with DRB1 the most and HLA-C the fewest.

Germline loops: CDR1 SGHDN, CDR2 FVKESK. The CDR3 extends over 14 amino acids. Germline trimming cut 6 bases from V and 9 bases from J; bases unmatched to any gene: 10. V gene TRBV14 combines with J gene TRBJ2-1; TRBD2 matches at 8 bases. The TCR sequence derives from a man aged 35-49 years in good health and CMV-seropositive. Sample: PBMCs. Here the CDR3 reads CASRTGGPVGEQFF. The CDR3 DNA reads TGTGCCAGCAGAACGGGGGGGCCGGTCGGTGAGCAGTTCTTC. Filled out from reference TRBV14 and TRBJ2-1, the complete variable domain reads EAGVTQFPSHSVIEKGQTVTLRCDPISGHDNLYWYRRVMGKEIKFLLHFVKESKQDESGMPNNRFLAERTGGTYSTLKVQPAELEDSGVYFCASRTGGPVGEQFFGPGTRLTVL.